This T cell receptor beta chain was documented in a study of metastatic and nonmetastatic thyroid tumors. The CDR3 is 16 residues long. The junction had 6 bases not matched to a gene; V was cut back by 4 bases and J by 0 bases. Germline V gene lookup returns CDR1 SGHRS and CDR2 YFSETQ. Thyroid surgery was preceded by no treatment in any patient. Using MiXCR, TCRdb re-called clones from the PCR reads. The table includes tens of thousands of clones, approximately 17% detected once. This TCR was recovered from a female donor with papillary thyroid cancer or a benign thyroid nodule (not recorded which). Some clones in this sample may be carry-over from other donors' samples. The sample taken for sequencing was blood. The chain employs TRBV5-1 and TRBJ2-2, with 7 nucleotides matching TRBD1. The CDR3 here is CASSLTGTANTGELFF. CDR3 nucleotides: TGCGCCAGCAGCCTGACCGGGACAGCGAACACCGGGGAGCTGTTTTTT. Using reference TRBV5-1 and TRBJ2-2 for the parts outside the CDR3, the full variable domain is KAGVTQTPRYLIKTRGQQVTLSCSPISGHRSVSWYQQTPGQGLQFLFEYFSETQRNKGNFPGRFSGRQFSNSRSEMNVSTLELGDSALYLCASSLTGTANTGELFFGEGSRLTVL.